The clone carrying this TCR beta chain was seen a single time. Per the original methods: Cell counts per sample came from amplifying reference gene primers. The method was immunoSEQ multiplex PCR; TCRdb's version includes in-frame clones alone and lacks a portion of them. D and trimming were read from the DNA, whereas the V and J calls and clone size are those reported in that table. The sample contains 150,000 or so clones, roughly 87% of which appear only once. The sample is drawn from a study of blood T cell repertoires in COVID-19. J gave up 4 bases and V 1 base, and 4 bases lay outside the gene matches. This CDR3 region has 14 residues. The germline gives CDR1 SGHTS, CDR2 YDEGEE.

The rearrangement uses TRBV5-8 and TRBJ2-5; TRBD1 matches 7 bases. The sequenced sample consisted of peripheral blood. This TCR was sampled from a woman aged 45 to 65 with acute or convalescent COVID-19. Written as DNA, the CDR3 is TGTGCCAGCAGCTTGTATCCAGGGGGAGAGACCCAGTACTTC. Its protein is CASSLYPGGETQYF.